This T cell receptor beta chain is from a study of graft-versus-host responses after intestinal transplantation. In the study overall: All of the recipients had induction that used anti-thymocyte globulin, then tacrolimus and steroids for approximately 3 years.

The method was immunoSEQ multiplex PCR; TCRdb's version includes in-frame clones alone and lacks a portion of them. The sample lists some 110,000 clones; roughly 90% were seen once. Regarding the study as a whole: Recipient marrow showed GvH clones, some seen first in ileum or blood. The study associated peak circulating GvH clone levels with early post-transplant HvG declines.

A remark on this clone: What it recognizes is unknown.

Germline V gene data show CDR1 as SGHAT and CDR2 as FQNNGV. The CDR3 contains 15 residues. Unmatched junction bases numbered 2, after V lost 1 base and J lost 3 bases. Sequences were derived from unstimulated CD4+ T cells sorted from spleen or lymph node cells, sampled before intestinal transplant. The rearrangement joins TRBV11-2 to TRBJ2-1; 8 bases map to TRBD1. The clonotype comes from a human donor who received an intestinal transplant. CDR3 loop: CASSLGQGIYNEQFF. In nucleotides, the CDR3 is TGTGCCAGCAGCTTAGGACAGGGGATCTACAATGAGCAGTTCTTC.